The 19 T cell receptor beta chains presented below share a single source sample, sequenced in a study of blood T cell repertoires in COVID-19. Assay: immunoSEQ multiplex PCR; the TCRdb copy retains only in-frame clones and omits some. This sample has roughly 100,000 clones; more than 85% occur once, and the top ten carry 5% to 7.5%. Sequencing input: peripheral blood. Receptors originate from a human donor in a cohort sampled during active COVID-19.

CDR3 bases: TGTGCCAGCAGTTTACTGGTCGGTGAGCAGTTCTTC. Its translation: CASSLLVGEQFF. This chain joins TRBV28 and TRBJ2-1; no clear D. Per the germline V gene, CDR1 is MDHEN and CDR2 is SYDVKM. This CDR3 is built from 12 residues. The V end was cut by 2 bases, the J end by 9 bases, with 8 bases between.

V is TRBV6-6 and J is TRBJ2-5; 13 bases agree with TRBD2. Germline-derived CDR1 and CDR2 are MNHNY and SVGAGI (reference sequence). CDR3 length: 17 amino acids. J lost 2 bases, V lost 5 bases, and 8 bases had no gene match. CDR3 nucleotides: TGTGCCAGCAGTCTAGGACTAGCGGGGGCCTCACAAGAGACCCAGTACTTC. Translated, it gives CASSLGLAGASQETQYF.

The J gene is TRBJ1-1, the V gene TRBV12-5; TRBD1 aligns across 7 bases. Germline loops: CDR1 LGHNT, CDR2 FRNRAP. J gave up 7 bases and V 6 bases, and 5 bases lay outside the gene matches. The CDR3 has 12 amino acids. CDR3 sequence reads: CASGPGQVEAFF. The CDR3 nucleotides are TGTGCTAGTGGCCCCGGACAGGTTGAAGCTTTCTTT.

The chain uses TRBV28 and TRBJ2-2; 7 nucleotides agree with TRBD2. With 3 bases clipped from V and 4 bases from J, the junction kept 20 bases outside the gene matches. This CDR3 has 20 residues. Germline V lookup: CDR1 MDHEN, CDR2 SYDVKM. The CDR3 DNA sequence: TGTGCCAGCAGTTTTGGGCGGTTAGGGGCGGGAGTGGAGAGCACCGGGGAGCTGTTTTTT. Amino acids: CASSFGRLGAGVESTGELFF. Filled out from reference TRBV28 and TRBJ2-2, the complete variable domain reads DVKVTQSSRYLVKRTGEKVFLECVQDMDHENMFWYRQDPGLGLRLIYFSYDVKMKEKGDIPEGYSVSREKKERFSLILESASTNQTSMYLCASSFGRLGAGVESTGELFFGEGSRLTVL.

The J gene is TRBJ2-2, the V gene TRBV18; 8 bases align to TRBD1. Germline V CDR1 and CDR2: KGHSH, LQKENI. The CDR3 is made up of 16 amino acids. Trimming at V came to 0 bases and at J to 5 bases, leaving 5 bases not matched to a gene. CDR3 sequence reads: CASSPPQGATTGELFF. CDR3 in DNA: TGTGCCAGCTCACCACCGCAGGGGGCCACAACCGGGGAGCTGTTTTTT.

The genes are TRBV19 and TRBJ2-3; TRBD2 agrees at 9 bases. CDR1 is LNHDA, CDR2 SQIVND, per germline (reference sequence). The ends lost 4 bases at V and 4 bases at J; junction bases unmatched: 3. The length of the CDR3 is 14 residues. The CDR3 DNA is TGTGCCAGTAGTAAAGTAGCGGGGGCAGATACGCAGTATTTT. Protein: CASSKVAGADTQYF.

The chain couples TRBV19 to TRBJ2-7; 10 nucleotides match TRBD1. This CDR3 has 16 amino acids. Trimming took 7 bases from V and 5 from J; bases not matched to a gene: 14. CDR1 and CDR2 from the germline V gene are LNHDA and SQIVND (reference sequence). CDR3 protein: CASTAGFRTGGHEQYF. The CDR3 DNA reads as TGTGCCAGTACGGCGGGGTTCAGGACAGGGGGGCACGAGCAGTACTTC.

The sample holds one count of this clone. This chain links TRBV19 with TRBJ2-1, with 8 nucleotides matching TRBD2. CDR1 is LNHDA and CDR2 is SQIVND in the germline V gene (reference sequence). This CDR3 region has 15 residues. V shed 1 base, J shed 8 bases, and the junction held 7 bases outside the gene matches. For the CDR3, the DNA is TGTGCCAGTAGTATAGTGGAGCGGGGGTCCGATGAGCAGTTCTTC. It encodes CASSIVERGSDEQFF.

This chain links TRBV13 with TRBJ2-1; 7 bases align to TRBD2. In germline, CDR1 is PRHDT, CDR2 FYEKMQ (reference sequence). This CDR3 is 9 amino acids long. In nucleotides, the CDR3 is TGTGACCGGGGGGATGAGCAGTTCTTC. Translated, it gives CDRGDEQFF. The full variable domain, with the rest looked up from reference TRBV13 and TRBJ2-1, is AAGVIQSPRHLIKEKRETATLKCYPIPRHDTVYWYQQGPGQDPQFLISFYEKMQSDKGSIPDRFSAQQFSDYHSELNMSSLELGDSALYFCDRGDEQFFGPGTRLTVL.

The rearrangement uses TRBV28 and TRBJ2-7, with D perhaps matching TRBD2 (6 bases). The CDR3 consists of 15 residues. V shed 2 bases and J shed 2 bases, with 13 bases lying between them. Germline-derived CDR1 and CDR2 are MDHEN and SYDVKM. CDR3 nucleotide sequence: TGTGCCAGCAGTTTAGGGGGGACCGGACCCTACGAGCAGTACTTC. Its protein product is CASSLGGTGPYEQYF.

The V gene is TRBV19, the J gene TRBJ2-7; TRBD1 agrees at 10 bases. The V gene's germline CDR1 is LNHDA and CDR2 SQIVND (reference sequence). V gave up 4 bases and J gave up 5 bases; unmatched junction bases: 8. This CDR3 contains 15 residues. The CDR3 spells CASSTRQGAANEQYF. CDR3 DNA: TGTGCCAGTAGTACAAGACAGGGGGCGGCCAACGAGCAGTACTTC.

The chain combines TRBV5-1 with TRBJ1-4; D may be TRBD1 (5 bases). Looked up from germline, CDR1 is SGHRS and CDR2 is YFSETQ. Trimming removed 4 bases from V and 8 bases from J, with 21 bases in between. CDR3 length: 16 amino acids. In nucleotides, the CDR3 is TGCGCCAGCAGCCGGGACGGAGGGCCCAATCTGGAAAAACTGTTTTTT. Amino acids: CASSRDGGPNLEKLFF.

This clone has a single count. The CDR3 region is CASSSTRQSDTQYF. The CDR3 DNA follows: TGTGCCAGCAGTTCGACTCGACAGTCAGATACGCAGTATTTT. The chain employs TRBV6-6 and TRBJ2-3; D might be TRBD1 (5 bases). The V gene lost 4 bases and the J gene lost 4 bases, with 12 bases spanning the gap. The CDR3 is 14 residues long. Looked up from germline, CDR1 is MNHNY and CDR2 is SVGAGI (reference sequence).

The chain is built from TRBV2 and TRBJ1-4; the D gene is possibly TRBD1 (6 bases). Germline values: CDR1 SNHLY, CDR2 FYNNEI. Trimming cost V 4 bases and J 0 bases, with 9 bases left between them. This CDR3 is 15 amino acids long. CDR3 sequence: CASSGTAATNEKLFF. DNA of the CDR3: TGTGCCAGCAGTGGGACAGCTGCAACTAATGAAAAACTGTTTTTT.

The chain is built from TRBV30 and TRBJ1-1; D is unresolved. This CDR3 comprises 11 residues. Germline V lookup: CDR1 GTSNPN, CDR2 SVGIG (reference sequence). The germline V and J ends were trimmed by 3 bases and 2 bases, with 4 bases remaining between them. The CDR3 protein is CAWRANTEAFF. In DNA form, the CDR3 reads TGTGCCTGGAGAGCAAACACTGAAGCTTTCTTT.

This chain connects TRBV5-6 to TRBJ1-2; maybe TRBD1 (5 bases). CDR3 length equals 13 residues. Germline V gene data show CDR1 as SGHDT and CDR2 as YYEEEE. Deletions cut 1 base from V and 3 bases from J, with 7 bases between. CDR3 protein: CASSLPQDYGYTF. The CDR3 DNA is TGTGCCAGCAGCTTGCCACAGGACTATGGCTACACCTTC. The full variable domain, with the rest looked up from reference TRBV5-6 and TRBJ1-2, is DAGVTQSPTHLIKTRGQQVTLRCSPKSGHDTVSWYQQALGQGPQFIFQYYEEEERQRGNFPDRFSGHQFPNYSSELNVNALLLGDSALYLCASSLPQDYGYTFGSGTRLTVV.

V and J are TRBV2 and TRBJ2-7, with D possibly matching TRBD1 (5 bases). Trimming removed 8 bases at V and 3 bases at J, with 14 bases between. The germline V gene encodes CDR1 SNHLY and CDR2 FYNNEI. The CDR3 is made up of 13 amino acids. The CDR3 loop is CASGAGFNYEQYF. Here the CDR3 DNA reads TGTGCCAGCGGGGCAGGTTTTAACTACGAGCAGTACTTC.

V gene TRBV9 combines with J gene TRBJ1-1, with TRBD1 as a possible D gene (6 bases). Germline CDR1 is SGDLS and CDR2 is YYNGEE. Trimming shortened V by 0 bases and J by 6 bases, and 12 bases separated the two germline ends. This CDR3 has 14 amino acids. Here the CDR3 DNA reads TGTGCCAGCAGCGTAGCTAGTCAGGGGCCTGAAGCTTTCTTT. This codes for CASSVASQGPEAFF.

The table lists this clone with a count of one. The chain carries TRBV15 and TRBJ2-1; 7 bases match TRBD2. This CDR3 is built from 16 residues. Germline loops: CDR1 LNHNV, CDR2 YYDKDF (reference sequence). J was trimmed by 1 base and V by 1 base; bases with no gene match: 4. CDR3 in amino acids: CATSRVPSGSYNEQFF. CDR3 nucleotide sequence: TGTGCCACCAGCAGAGTGCCTAGCGGTTCCTACAATGAGCAGTTCTTC.